The next 15 T cell receptor beta chains were all read from a single sample in a study of shared clonotypes between healthy human individuals. Assay: immunoSEQ multiplex PCR; the TCRdb copy retains only in-frame clones and omits some. The table lists roughly 1,500,000 clones, about 98.5% of them singletons. Sequenced input: naive CD4+ T cells sorted from blood. Subset: CD45RA+ positively selected. All receptors derive from a man aged 25 to 40 in good health.

The chain uses TRBV28 and TRBJ1-2; D unresolved. The germline CDR1 and CDR2 sequences are MDHEN and SYDVKM. Between the trimmed V and J ends, which lost 7 bases and 8 bases, there was a span of 17 bases. CDR3 length equals 13 residues. CDR3 nucleotide sequence: TGTGCCAGCACCCCGACCGCGGTGGGGGGCTACACCTTC. As protein: CASTPTAVGGYTF.

The rearrangement links TRBV2 to TRBJ2-7; the match to TRBD2 covers 8 bases. J was trimmed by 2 bases and V by 8 bases; bases with no gene match: 8. The CDR3 is 14 amino acids. Germline values: CDR1 SNHLY, CDR2 FYNNEI. CDR3 residues: CASRGGPATYEQYF. The CDR3 bases are TGTGCCAGCCGCGGGGGGCCAGCAACCTACGAGCAGTACTTC.

This clone was seen just once. V is TRBV2 and J is TRBJ2-2; 7 bases fit TRBD1. V gave up 7 bases and J gave up 3 bases; unmatched junction bases: 8. The CDR3 loop spans 15 amino acids. The germline V gene encodes CDR1 SNHLY and CDR2 FYNNEI. CDR3 coding DNA: TGTGCCAGCAAAGATTTTACAGGGGACACCGGGGAGCTGTTTTTT. This gives the protein CASKDFTGDTGELFF.

J is TRBJ2-7 and V is TRBV13, with 10 nucleotides matching TRBD1. Trimming removed 5 bases from V and 5 bases from J; junction bases left unmatched: 9. Germline V gives CDR1 PRHDT, CDR2 FYEKMQ (reference sequence). The CDR3 consists of 15 residues. CDR3 sequence: CASSARTGGNNEQYF. CDR3 DNA sequence: TGTGCCAGCAGCGCTCGGACAGGGGGGAACAACGAGCAGTACTTC. The full variable domain, in which reference TRBV13 and TRBJ2-7 provide the parts outside the CDR3, is AAGVIQSPRHLIKEKRETATLKCYPIPRHDTVYWYQQGPGQDPQFLISFYEKMQSDKGSIPDRFSAQQFSDYHSELNMSSLELGDSALYFCASSARTGGNNEQYFGPGTRLTVT.

On this clone itself: Other DNA sequences within the sample encode an identical CDR3. This chain joins TRBV7-9 and TRBJ2-1, with TRBD2 matching 7 bases. Germline V CDR1 and CDR2: SEHNR, FQNEAQ (reference sequence). The CDR3 sequence is 16 residues long. V shed 2 bases and J 3 bases; nucleotides not matched to a gene: 7. The CDR3 protein is CASSLLGSGNYNEQFF. The CDR3 DNA is TGTGCCAGCAGCTTATTGGGGAGCGGGAACTACAATGAGCAGTTCTTC. Supplemented by reference TRBV7-9 and TRBJ2-1, the full variable domain reads DTGVSQNPRHKITKRGQNVTFRCDPISEHNRLYWYRQTLGQGPEFLTYFQNEAQLEKSRLLSDRFSAERPKGSFSTLEIQRTEQGDSAMYLCASSLLGSGNYNEQFFGPGTRLTVL.

This clone has more than one count but fewer than ten. This sample also contains other DNA sequences that code for the same CDR3. The V and J genes are TRBV5-1 and TRBJ2-7, with D possibly being TRBD2 (5 bases). V was clipped by 2 bases and J by 0 bases, with 9 bases between them. This CDR3 contains 14 residues. The V gene's germline CDR1 is SGHRS and CDR2 YFSETQ. CDR3 nucleotides: TGCGCCAGCAGCTTCGAGGGAAGCTCCTACGAGCAGTACTTC. As protein: CASSFEGSSYEQYF.

The V and J genes are TRBV29-1 and TRBJ2-7; D is unclear. The V end lost 0 bases, the J end lost 4 bases, and 16 bases lay between the germline ends. This CDR3 contains 15 residues. Germline values: CDR1 SQVTM, CDR2 ANQGSEA. Written as DNA, the CDR3 is TGCAGCGTTGAAGATCTTCGAAACAAAGGGTACGAGCAGTACTTC. This codes for CSVEDLRNKGYEQYF.

This clone was seen once. V usage is TRBV4-2 and J usage is TRBJ2-1; 9 bases agree with TRBD2. Germline trimming cut 4 bases from V and 7 bases from J; bases unmatched to any gene: 14. This CDR3 spans 17 amino acids. Germline-derived CDR1 and CDR2 are LGHNA and YNFKEQ. In nucleotides, the CDR3 is TGTGCCAGCAGCCCTTCGAGGCTAGCGGGAATTAGGAATGAGCAGTTCTTC. Amino acid sequence: CASSPSRLAGIRNEQFF.

This rearrangement joins TRBV27 to TRBJ2-7; 10 bases agree with TRBD1. The CDR3 loop spans 14 amino acids. CDR1 and CDR2 from the germline V gene are MNHEY and SMNVEV (reference sequence). V dropped 5 bases and J dropped 3; count of bases not matched to a gene: 4. CDR3 in amino acids: CASSPRDRGYEQYF. As DNA, the CDR3 is TGTGCCAGCAGTCCCCGGGACAGGGGCTACGAGCAGTACTTC.

This clone was detected once. J is TRBJ2-2 and V is TRBV28; D may match TRBD1 or TRBD2 (5 bases each). The CDR3 totals 15 residues. Germline V gives CDR1 MDHEN, CDR2 SYDVKM. The V and J ends lost 6 bases and 1 base respectively, with 12 bases between them. CDR3 in amino acids: CASRPGTVNTGELFF. The CDR3 DNA reads TGTGCCAGCAGACCTGGGACGGTGAACACCGGGGAGCTGTTTTTT.

A word on this clone: Other DNA sequences in this sample translate to the same CDR3. This rearrangement joins TRBV9 to TRBJ2-3; D might be TRBD2 (6 bases). Germline values: CDR1 SGDLS, CDR2 YYNGEE. The CDR3 loop spans 14 amino acids. V was pared by 2 bases and J by 6 bases, with 13 bases between. CDR3 bases: TGTGCCAGCAGCGTCACGGGAGTCACCGATACGCAGTATTTT. Protein product: CASSVTGVTDTQYF.

The chain carries TRBV6-6 and TRBJ2-5; 8 bases are a match to TRBD1. CDR1 is MNHNY, CDR2 SVGAGI, per germline (reference sequence). The CDR3 contains 14 residues. V shed 6 bases and J 5 bases; nucleotides not matched to a gene: 8. The CDR3, as DNA: TGTGCCAGCAGGGCGGCAGGGGGCTCGGAGACCCAGTACTTC. It translates to CASRAAGGSETQYF.

The J gene is TRBJ1-4, the V gene TRBV7-9; a weak D match, TRBD1 (5 bases). CDR3 length: 16 amino acids. Trimming left V 4 bases short and J 8 bases short, with 20 bases between. CDR1 is SEHNR, CDR2 FQNEAQ, per germline (reference sequence). Here the CDR3 DNA reads TGTGCCAGCAGCTCCTTGGGGGAGGCCGAACGCGAAAAACTGTTTTTT. Amino acids: CASSSLGEAEREKLFF. Looking up the rest from reference TRBV7-9 and TRBJ1-4 gives the full variable domain: DTGVSQNPRHKITKRGQNVTFRCDPISEHNRLYWYRQTLGQGPEFLTYFQNEAQLEKSRLLSDRFSAERPKGSFSTLEIQRTEQGDSAMYLCASSSLGEAEREKLFFGSGTQLSVL.

The V and J genes are TRBV11-2 and TRBJ2-7; 7 bases line up with TRBD1. CDR3 length: 15 amino acids. V shed 3 bases, J shed 2 bases, and the junction held 7 bases outside the gene matches. CDR1 is SGHAT and CDR2 is FQNNGV in the germline V gene. For the CDR3, the DNA is TGTGCCAGCAGCTTTGGGGGACAGCACCCCTACGAGCAGTACTTC. Translated, it gives CASSFGGQHPYEQYF.

The chain employs TRBV2 and TRBJ2-2; 12 bases are a match to TRBD1. From germline, CDR1 is SNHLY and CDR2 FYNNEI. Losses at the gene ends were 6 bases for V and 6 bases for J; bases not matched to a gene: 8. This CDR3 comprises 16 residues. CDR3 protein: CASSPRGTGGAGELFF. The CDR3 DNA reads TGTGCCAGCAGCCCAAGGGGGACAGGGGGCGCCGGGGAGCTGTTTTTT.